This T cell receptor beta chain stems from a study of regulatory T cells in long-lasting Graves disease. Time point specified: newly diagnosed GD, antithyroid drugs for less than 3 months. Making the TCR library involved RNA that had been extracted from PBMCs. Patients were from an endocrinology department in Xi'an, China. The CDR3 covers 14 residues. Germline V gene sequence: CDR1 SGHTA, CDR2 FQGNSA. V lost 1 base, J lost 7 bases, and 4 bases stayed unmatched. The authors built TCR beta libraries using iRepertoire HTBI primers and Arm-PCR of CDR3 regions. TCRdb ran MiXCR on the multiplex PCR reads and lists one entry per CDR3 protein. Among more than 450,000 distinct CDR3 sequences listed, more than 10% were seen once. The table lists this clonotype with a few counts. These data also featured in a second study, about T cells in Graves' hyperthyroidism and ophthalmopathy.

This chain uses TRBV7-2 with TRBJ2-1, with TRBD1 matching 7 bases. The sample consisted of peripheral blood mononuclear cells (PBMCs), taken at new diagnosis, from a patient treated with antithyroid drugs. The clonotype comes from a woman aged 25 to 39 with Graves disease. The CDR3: CASSLGTGVNEQFF. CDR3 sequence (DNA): TGTGCCAGCAGCTTAGGAACAGGGGTGAATGAGCAGTTCTTC.